This passage covers 2 T cell receptor beta chains from one sample sequenced in a study of blood T cells in healthy people across ages. Then a second PCR, running about 7 to 11 cycles, was carried out with a sample-barcoded 5' primer and a J-beta primer mix. TCRdb itself ran the 5' RACE reads through MiXCR, one entry per CDR3 protein. Among 800,000 to 950,000 distinct CDR3 sequences, under 35% were seen once, and the ten largest hold about 9.4%. These data were likewise used in another study, on T cells of mothers and their children.

Sequencing was performed on blood. These receptors came from a middle-aged woman in good health.

Comment on this clonotype: Given a much more abundant clone one base away, this may be a read error. The genes are TRBV5-1 and TRBJ2-5, with no clear D. This CDR3 is 12 amino acids long. The germline CDR1 and CDR2 sequences are SGHRS and YFSETQ. CDR3: CAGSSDQETQYF. The CDR3 DNA reads as TGCGCCGGCAGCTCGGACCAAGAGACCCAGTACTTC.

This rearrangement joins TRBV29-1 to TRBJ2-4; D call uncertain. Near its end, the DNA agrees better with TRBJ2-7, so the J call may be wrong. This CDR3 has 12 amino acids. The germline V gene encodes CDR1 SQVTM and CDR2 ANQGSEA. The CDR3 DNA reads TGCAGCGTTTTAATCGACTCCTACGAGCAGTACTTC. The encoded protein is CSVLIDSYEQYF.